The 6 T cell receptor beta chains given below trace back to one sample, sequenced in a study of blood T cell repertoires in COVID-19. The data were produced by immunoSEQ multiplex PCR, yet TCRdb's version contains in-frame clones alone and is incomplete. The profile shows about 250,000 clones, 85% of them singletons. Sequencing used PBMCs or T cells enriched from blood (not recorded which). Receptors originate from a woman aged 50 to 65 with acute COVID-19.

The chain employs TRBV5-1 and TRBJ2-7; 8 nucleotides match TRBD2. Trimming took 3 bases from V and 0 from J; bases not matched to a gene: 8. This CDR3 region has 16 residues. Looked up from germline, CDR1 is SGHRS and CDR2 is YFSETQ. The CDR3 is CASSSKSGGSSYEQYF. The CDR3, as DNA: TGCGCCAGCAGCTCCAAGAGCGGGGGATCCTCCTACGAGCAGTACTTC. The variable domain in full, with the rest retrieved from reference TRBV5-1 and TRBJ2-7, is KAGVTQTPRYLIKTRGQQVTLSCSPISGHRSVSWYQQTPGQGLQFLFEYFSETQRNKGNFPGRFSGRQFSNSRSEMNVSTLELGDSALYLCASSSKSGGSSYEQYFGPGTRLTVT.

The chain carries TRBV19 and TRBJ2-7; 15 nucleotides line up with TRBD2. The V gene's germline CDR1 is LNHDA and CDR2 SQIVND (reference sequence). The V gene end was trimmed by 6 bases and the J gene end by 7 bases; junction bases not matched to a gene: 1. This CDR3 spans 13 amino acids. CDR3 protein: CASSGTSGGEQYF. The CDR3 coding sequence is TGTGCCAGTAGCGGGACTAGCGGGGGGGAGCAGTACTTC.

This clone was counted once. J is TRBJ1-5 and V is TRBV15; maybe TRBD1 (5 bases). V was shortened by 3 bases and J by 1 base, with 7 bases between the two germline ends. The CDR3 has 14 amino acids. From germline, CDR1 is LNHNV and CDR2 YYDKDF (reference sequence). DNA of the CDR3: TGTGCCACCAGCAGCCCAGGGAGCAATCAGCCCCAGCATTTT. This gives the protein CATSSPGSNQPQHF.

The chain links TRBV5-8 to TRBJ2-2; 11 nucleotides align to TRBD1. Germline V CDR1 and CDR2: SGHTS, YDEGEE. Trimming cost V 5 bases and J 4 bases; bases outside gene matches: 7. This CDR3 contains 16 residues. The chain's CDR3 is CASRDGQGARTGELFF. DNA for the CDR3: TGTGCCAGCAGAGACGGACAGGGGGCGCGCACCGGGGAGCTGTTTTTT.

This clone appeared a single time. The J gene is TRBJ1-5, the V gene TRBV18; TRBD1 is a possible D gene (5 bases). The CDR3 runs 17 residues. Germline assignment: CDR1 KGHSH and CDR2 LQKENI. Trimming took 2 bases from V and 3 from J, leaving 17 bases between them. The CDR3 DNA reads TGTGCCAGCTCACCATTCGACAGCCGGGTGTTCAATCAGCCCCAGCATTTT. It encodes CASSPFDSRVFNQPQHF.

This clone is a singleton in its sample. The chain joins TRBV11-2 to TRBJ1-2, with D maybe TRBD1 (6 bases). Trimming removed 4 bases from V and 4 bases from J, with 10 bases in between. Germline V gene data show CDR1 as SGHAT and CDR2 as FQNNGV. This CDR3 region has 13 residues. The CDR3 nucleotides are TGTGCCAGCAGCTCCGAAGGGGGCTATGGCTACACCTTC. This sequence encodes CASSSEGGYGYTF.